This TCR beta chain derives from a study of cytomegalovirus exposure and HLA in healthy donors (TCRdb year 2017). Background on the whole study: According to an earlier analysis of around 600 of the donors, 200 million or so T cells yielded 117 million unique TCR beta sequences and 250 to 350 Gb of sequence data. All discovery cohort repertoires had been generated using a single sequencing platform. An early release covering just under 650 HLA-typed donors comprised about 310 gigabases of sequencing data and about 90 million unique TCR sequences. In addition to the first cohort of approximately 670 subjects, a separate validation cohort of over 90 different subjects was used. About five DR-DQ haplotypes were treated as single units for association and clustering because of strong linkage in the cohort. HLA typing covered class I and class II loci at four-digit resolution. A later analysis re-examined previously published TCR beta repertoires from just over 650 donors and added high-resolution HLA genotyping to investigate patterns of TCR occurrence. Typing coverage differed by locus: A, B, C, DRB1 and DQB1 were typed in roughly 620-630 donors, DQA1 in about 510, DPA1 in around 610, and DPB1 in just under 490. Among some 400 genotyped donors of the cohort, an average of about 240,000 unique TCR beta nucleotide sequences was sequenced per donor, of which 15% to 20% were non-productive. In the later analysis, no new phenotypic data were used to find candidate immune exposures; instead, reliance was placed on TCR beta sequences and their occurrence across donors. An earlier analysis of 587 of the donors applied high-throughput TCR beta sequencing to assess whether each TCR beta V gene segment acted as functional or pseudogenic. Of the roughly 420 genotyped donors, 75% to 85% were placed in the genetic ancestry cluster associated with self-reported Caucasian donors. The study used immunosequencing to profile the T cell repertoires of approximately 630 subjects and linked those repertoires to cytomegalovirus serostatus. Donor age, sex, ethnicity and CMV serostatus were compiled together with the repertoire data. Genome-wide SNP genotypes for about 65% of the 666 donors were used in a later genetic analysis, which treated that subset as a discovery cohort. To predict cytomegalovirus infection status, the study brought together high-throughput TCR immunosequencing, statistical association of individual TCRs with disease status, and machine learning. The study aimed to test whether signatures of past pathogen exposure could be identified by cataloging public T cell receptors. Study-wide findings and limitations: Because counts were too low, some 17 rarely observed V segments, including chromosome 9 orphons, were left out of the earlier analysis of 500 to 650 of the donors. Presence/absence analyses assumed roughly uniform sequencing depth across donors, an assumption that may not hold. The cohort was sequenced for TCR beta chains only, and without alpha or paired-chain data the features that could be detected were limited. According to a later analysis, TCR association rates differed among HLA loci, with DRB1 alleles showing the most associated TCRs and HLA-C alleles showing the fewest. Specific HLA alleles were associated with 18,000 or so TCR beta sequences at a false discovery rate of 0.05 in a later analysis. Immune exposure information for the cohort was limited to CMV serostatus. A cluster of highly shared sequence variants was judged likely to be a technical artifact of the sequencing pipeline. In a later genetic analysis, a missense DCLRE1C variant was associated with V-gene and J-gene trimming of TCR beta chains, and the association was replicated in an independent cohort. The study gave a list of under 200 TCR beta chains associated with cytomegalovirus. In a later analysis, most CMV-associated TCR beta chains were found to appear HLA-restricted, with HLA associations seemingly driven largely by CMV exposure. Strong co-occurrence of HLA alleles, especially DR and DQ, made assigning TCR associations to individual alleles difficult. A further reported finding was that TCR beta sequences accurately predicted the HLA-A and HLA-B alleles for most subjects in the first cohort. Because HLA typing was missing for some donors at each locus, association tests included only the typed subset. Compared with equally common non-associated chains, HLA-associated TCR beta chains in a later analysis were more clonally expanded and had lower generation probabilities. Across donors, most TCR sequences were observed very rarely, whereas some public TCRs were present in many individuals. In a later analysis, several top co-occurrence clusters were reported to appear linked to parvovirus B19, influenza, CMV and Epstein-Barr virus. Compared with the 666-donor mean, donors in an Asian-associated ancestry cluster had fewer N-insertions in productive TCRs, according to a later genetic analysis. Some IMGT-functional V segments, including TRBV6-2 and TRBV6-3, could not be told apart with the 87-base-pair reads, so those segments were excluded. Broadly in line with IMGT annotations, most TCR beta V segments showed up in productive rearrangements about 90% or about 30% of the time in an earlier analysis of around 600 of the donors. In both the original and validation cohorts, the classifier was reported to diagnose cytomegalovirus status with high specificity and sensitivity. In vitro tests confirmed that a few of the cytomegalovirus-associated TCR beta chains recognize cytomegalovirus antigens. Correlated functional status among segregating V segments might be attributable to linkage disequilibrium, but an unknown experimental factor could not be ruled out. According to the authors, the approach could potentially be generalized to other disease states and immunological phenotypes.

The library was generated by the immunoSEQ multiplex PCR assay. The multiplex PCR relied on a mix of 60 forward primers for TCR Vbeta segments and 13 reverse primers for TCR Jbeta segments. The CDR3 region of rearranged TCR beta genes was amplified from genomic DNA with a multiplex PCR assay. The amplified TCR beta libraries were sequenced on the Illumina HiSeq System as 87-base-pair reads. The authors processed their data as follows. A later analysis counted approximately 76 million unique TCR beta chains across the approximately 700 repertoires, and 10 million to 11 million of these chains were shared by at least two donors. Raw reads were error-corrected and collapsed into unique sequences with a nearest-neighbor algorithm that merged closely related sequences to remove PCR and sequencing errors. Alignment of CDR3 sequences to IMGT reference sequences was used to assign V, D and J gene segments. Each retained sequence needed at least a six-nucleotide match to both a V gene segment and a J gene segment. A rearrangement counted as productive if the CDR3 had no stop codons and remained in frame with V and J, and every other rearrangement counted as non-productive. Following IMGT convention, CDR3 was defined as the stretch from the second conserved V-encoded cysteine up to the conserved J-encoded phenylalanine. The earlier analysis of roughly 590 of the donors excluded any sequence lacking an unambiguous match to a single V gene segment. In an earlier analysis of almost 600 of the donors, a V segment was called functional when productive rearrangements were above 56.7%, and segregating when the standard deviation between donors exceeded 5%. To diagnose cytomegalovirus status from the catalog of TCR beta chain sequences, a statistical classification framework was built. In a later analysis, V and J genes were assigned by comparing TCR nucleotide sequences against IMGT/GENE-DB human TR gene sequences. The TCRdist pipeline was used in a later analysis to assign CDR3 sequences and most-parsimonious VDJ recombination scenarios. A later analysis defined each TCR beta chain by its CDR3 amino acid sequence plus V-gene family, and excluded reads lacking a unique V-gene family. In a later analysis, 550 to 650 highly shared, low-generation-probability nucleotide sequences were removed to address suspected cross-contamination and a sequencing artifact. In a later analysis, a clonal expansion index was calculated for each public chain from normalized within-repertoire ranks of inferred template counts. A later analysis computed generation probabilities with a VDJ recombination model fitted to out-of-frame rearrangements, and checked the results against IGoR. In a later analysis, TCR-TCR, TCR-HLA and TCR-CMV co-occurrence was scored with hypergeometric tests, and a repertoire-size bias correction was applied to TCR pairs. A later analysis estimated false discovery rates by permuting HLA or CMV assignments 20 times. In a later analysis, co-occurring TCRs were grouped using DBSCAN, and TCRdist sequence similarity was added for clustering within HLA-allele-positive subsets. Repertoires with fewer than 30,000 or more than 120,000 public chains were left out of co-occurrence clustering, as were roughly five repertoires with anomalous nucleotide sharing. TCRdb obtained this table from immuneACCESS and retained in-frame rearrangements with V and J assigned. These tables miss some clones; where compared with another copy, unresolved V genes account for less than half of the shortfall, and the remainder is unexplained. V and J calls plus clone size are reproduced from that table; the DNA served to infer D and trimming. This sample comprises more than 95,000 clones, around 76% of them detected only once. The ten largest clonotypes hold approximately 16% of the sample.

Ends trimmed: V by 8 bases, J by 0 bases; bases unmatched to a gene: 8. The germline V gene (reference sequence) specifies WNHNN as CDR1 and SYGVQD as CDR2. From its cysteine to its phenylalanine, the CDR3 spans 17 amino acids. The read is trimmed to its CDR3 DNA, 51 bases read in frame from base 1. A remark on this clone: The target of this receptor is not known. Base-call qualities are not available, and no considerably larger clone is one nucleotide away.

In total, 630 or so healthy bone marrow donors made up the cohort. Cohort members were all nominally healthy when sampled, although unrecorded immune exposures were likely present. The donor was CMV seropositive and was included in the group of approximately 310 seropositive cohort members. A peripheral blood sample was provided by each donor, and peripheral blood mononuclear cells were used for TCR beta sequencing. Genomic DNA was extracted from the blood cell samples with the Qiagen DNeasy Blood Extraction Kit. The clonotype was recovered from a man aged 45-60 years in good health and CMV-seropositive. The sequence joins TRBV10-1 to TRBJ2-1; 12 middle bases align to TRBD2. The sample was PBMCs. The CDR3 sequence is CASQGTSGPSSYNEQFF. The DNA sequence is TGCGCCAGCCAAGGGACTAGCGGGCCGAGCTCCTACAATGAGCAGTTCTTC.